This is a list of T cell receptor beta chains from one sample in a study of T cell changes during pregnancy in multiple sclerosis. Measured with immunoSEQ multiplex PCR; TCRdb has only the in-frame clones, and not every one. This repertoire shows tens of thousands of clones, approximately 91% found once; its top ten account for roughly 1.5%. Sequencing was performed on peripheral blood, taken in the third trimester of pregnancy. The receptors originated from a female donor with multiple sclerosis, enrolled in a pregnancy study. The CDR3 runs from the conserved cysteine through the conserved F or W. Fields, in order: clone size, D gene, V gene, J gene, CDR3 DNA, CDR3 protein. A D gene is named only where the DNA matches it firmly. Clone size is stated in some rows and not others, as once, few, many or a class when expanded.

NA	TRBD2	TRBV19	TRBJ2-3	TGTGCCAGTAGTCTTAGCGGGGGGGCGGGGGCAGATACGCAGTATTTT	CASSLSGGAGADTQYF
NA	NA	TRBV19	TRBJ2-7	TGTGCCAGTAGTGCGACGCAGGGCTACGAGCAGTACTTC	CASSATQGYEQYF
NA	TRBD1	TRBV6-6	TRBJ2-3	TGTGCCAGCAGCCGAAGTGGGACAGGGGACACAGATACGCAGTATTTT	CASSRSGTGDTDTQYF
NA	TRBD2	TRBV5-6	TRBJ2-7	TGTGCCAGCAGCTTGGGGCCCGGGACTAGCGGCGACGAGCAGTACTTC	CASSLGPGTSGDEQYF
NA	NA	TRBV20-1	TRBJ2-1	TGCAGTGCTCGTAGAAGTGAGCAGTTCTTC	CSARRSEQFF
NA	NA	TRBV6-6	TRBJ1-5	TGTGCCAGCAGTTCCCGAGGACAGCGGAGCAATCAGCCCCAGCATTTT	CASSSRGQRSNQPQHF
NA	NA	TRBV4-1	TRBJ1-1	TGCGCCAGCAGCCAAGGTAGGGGAATGAACACTGAAGCTTTCTTT	CASSQGRGMNTEAFF
NA	TRBD1	TRBV19	TRBJ1-5	TGTGCCAGTAGCCCAGGGGGCCATCAGCCCCAGCATTTT	CASSPGGHQPQHF
NA	NA	TRBV13	TRBJ2-3	TGTGCCAGCAGCCCCCGGGTAGCGGTATACACAGATACGCAGTATTTT	CASSPRVAVYTDTQYF
NA	NA	TRBV30	TRBJ1-2	TGTGCCTGGAGTGTATGGACGGGATATTTTGGCTACACCTTC	CAWSVWTGYFGYTF
NA	NA	TRBV7-2	TRBJ2-7	TGTGCCAGCAGCCCTGCTTGGGGGGCCTACGAGCAGTACTTC	CASSPAWGAYEQYF
NA	NA	TRBV5-1	TRBJ2-7	TGCGCCAGCAGCTTGAACCGCGCCTACGAGCAGTACTTC	CASSLNRAYEQYF
NA	NA	TRBV11-2	TRBJ2-6	TGTGCCAGCAGCTATCAGGTCTCTGGGGCCAACGTCCTGACTTTC	CASSYQVSGANVLTF
NA	NA	TRBV7-2	TRBJ2-2	TGTGCCAGCCTCAGGTTGATGAACACCGGGGAGCTGTTTTTT	CASLRLMNTGELFF
NA	TRBD1	TRBV2	TRBJ1-5	TGTGCCAGCAGTCGGACAGGGGGGGATCAGCCCCAGCATTTT	CASSRTGGDQPQHF
NA	NA	TRBV19	TRBJ2-7	TGTGCCAGTAGTATAGGGGGGGTCGGGTACGAGCAGTACTTC	CASSIGGVGYEQYF
NA	NA	TRBV7-9	TRBJ1-5	TGTGCCAGCAGCTTAGGCACAGGTCACCAGCCCCAGCATTTT	CASSLGTGHQPQHF
NA	TRBD1	TRBV6-5	TRBJ1-1	TGTGCCTCCAATCCACGGGACAGGGACACTGAAGCTTTCTTT	CASNPRDRDTEAFF
NA	TRBD2	TRBV2	TRBJ2-7	TGTGCCAGCAGTTTCCGGACGGGGGGGGAGCAGTACTTC	CASSFRTGGEQYF
NA	TRBD1	TRBV28	TRBJ2-7	TGTGCCAGCAGTTCTTCCGACAGGGGGCGTATCGAAGACGAGCAGTACTTC	CASSSSDRGRIEDEQYF
NA	TRBD2	TRBV7-9	TRBJ2-5	TGTGCCAGCAGCTTGGGGACTAGCGGGGGGGCCTGGGAGACCCAGTACTTC	CASSLGTSGGAWETQYF
NA	NA	TRBV19	TRBJ1-3	TGTGCCAGTAGGTTCTCGCAGGGAACCTACTCTGGAAACACCATATATTTT	CASRFSQGTYSGNTIYF
NA	NA	TRBV6-6	TRBJ2-5	TGTGCCAGCAGTTACCGGACACCCGTGGAGACCCAGTACTTC	CASSYRTPVETQYF
NA	NA	TRBV5-1	TRBJ2-7	TGCGCCAGCAGCTTGGCCTCAGGTACCACCTACGAGCAGTACTTC	CASSLASGTTYEQYF
NA	NA	TRBV4-1	TRBJ2-1	TGCGCCAGCAGCCAAGTCGGGAGACTGTACAATGAGCAGTTCTTC	CASSQVGRLYNEQFF
NA	NA	TRBV7-9	TRBJ2-7	TGTGCCAGCAGCTTAAACGGGGTCTCCTACGAGCAGTACTTC	CASSLNGVSYEQYF
NA	NA	TRBV4-1	TRBJ1-5	TGCGCCAGCAGCCCCGGGACATACAATCAGCCCCAGCATTTT	CASSPGTYNQPQHF
NA	NA	TRBV6-5	TRBJ1-1	TGTGCCAGCAAGGGAGGTTTCAATGAAGCTTTCTTT	CASKGGFNEAFF
NA	NA	TRBV7-2	TRBJ1-5	TGTGCCAGCAGCATTGGAGGGACGAGCAATCAGCCCCAGCATTTT	CASSIGGTSNQPQHF
NA	TRBD1	TRBV5-1	TRBJ1-2	TGCGCCAGCAGCCATGACAGGGTGGGCGGCTACACCTTC	CASSHDRVGGYTF
once	TRBD2	TRBV6-1	TRBJ2-1	TGTGCCAGCAGCGGCACTAGCGGGAGACTCAATGAGCAGTTCTTC	CASSGTSGRLNEQFF
NA	NA	TRBV28	TRBJ2-5	TGTGCCAGCGTGAACAGTCAAGAGACCCAGTACTTC	CASVNSQETQYF
NA	TRBD1	TRBV7-2	TRBJ1-3	TGTGCCAGCAGCCCAGGACAGGGGCGGATTGGAAACACCATATATTTT	CASSPGQGRIGNTIYF
NA	TRBD1	TRBV7-2	TRBJ1-1	TGTGCCAGCAGCTACACAGGGGGAGGTGGCACTGAAGCTTTCTTT	CASSYTGGGGTEAFF
NA	TRBD1	TRBV30	TRBJ2-7	TGTGCCTGGAGTGTACAGGGGACAGATACCTACGAGCAGTACTTC	CAWSVQGTDTYEQYF
NA	NA	TRBV15	TRBJ2-7	TGTGCCACCAGCAGAGATTTAGGGGCCCCCTACGAGCAGTACTTC	CATSRDLGAPYEQYF
NA	NA	TRBV28	TRBJ1-4	TGTGCCAGCAGTTTATGGGGGAGCGCAACTAATGAAAAACTGTTTTTT	CASSLWGSATNEKLFF
NA	NA	TRBV6-6	TRBJ1-6	TGTGCCAGCAGTTACCGGGGGGCCAATTATAATTCACCCCTCCACTTT	CASSYRGANYNSPLHF
NA	NA	TRBV27	TRBJ1-5	TGTGCCAGCACCGCCAGGTGGGACACAAATCAGCCCCAGCATTTT	CASTARWDTNQPQHF
NA	NA	TRBV7-3	TRBJ1-2	TGTGCCAGCAGCTTGGGCCCCCCCGGACTGAACTATGGCTACACCTTC	CASSLGPPGLNYGYTF
NA	NA	TRBV30	TRBJ2-7	TGTGCCTGGACCTGGGGAGGACAGCAGTACTTC	CAWTWGGQQYF
NA	NA	TRBV7-9	TRBJ1-6	TGTGCCAGCAGCTGGGGGCTTGGGGGAATGAATTCACCCCTCCACTTT	CASSWGLGGMNSPLHF
NA	NA	TRBV4-3	TRBJ2-5	TGCGCCAGCAGCCAAGAAGCCTCTCAGACCCAGTACTTC	CASSQEASQTQYF
NA	NA	TRBV5-1	TRBJ2-2	TGCGCCAGCAGCTCTACTTTAACCGGGGAGCTGTTTTTT	CASSSTLTGELFF
NA	TRBD1	TRBV6-1	TRBJ2-1	TGTGCCGGGAGACAGGGCCTTTACAATGAGCAGTTCTTC	CAGRQGLYNEQFF
NA	NA	TRBV2	TRBJ2-1	TGTGCCAGCAGATTATCGGATGAGCAGTTCTTC	CASRLSDEQFF
NA	NA	TRBV18	TRBJ2-1	TGTGCCAGCTCACCTGGAGGGGACCCTAACTACAATGAGCAGTTCTTC	CASSPGGDPNYNEQFF
NA	TRBD1	TRBV10-3	TRBJ1-6	TGTGCCATCAGTTCCCCAGGGGGGTCCCAAAGTTCACCCCTCCACTTT	CAISSPGGSQSSPLHF
NA	TRBD1	TRBV19	TRBJ1-3	TGTGCCAGTAAGGGGGCAGCCTTCTCTGGAAACACCATATATTTT	CASKGAAFSGNTIYF
NA	NA	TRBV7-9	TRBJ1-2	TGTGCCAGCAGCTTAAACCCGGCAGGCCTGTATGGCTACACCTTC	CASSLNPAGLYGYTF
NA	TRBD1	TRBV28	TRBJ2-2	TGTGCCAGCAATGGAGGAGCAGGGGGAATATACGCCGGGGAGCTGTTTTTT	CASNGGAGGIYAGELFF
NA	NA	TRBV6-5	TRBJ1-6	TGTGCCAGCAGTTACTTCTTTGTCCAGGGGCGATCACCCCTCCACTTT	CASSYFFVQGRSPLHF
few	TRBD1	TRBV5-4	TRBJ1-1	TGTGCCAGCAGCTGGGGACAGGGGGACACTGAAGCTTTCTTT	CASSWGQGDTEAFF
once	NA	TRBV11-3	TRBJ2-3	TGTGCCAGCAGCCCCAAGACCACGCGGTCAGATACGCAGTATTTT	CASSPKTTRSDTQYF
NA	NA	TRBV7-2	TRBJ2-5	TGTGCCAGCAGCCCTTTTTTATCCGAGACCCAGTACTTC	CASSPFLSETQYF
NA	TRBD1	TRBV30	TRBJ1-2	TGTGCCTGGAGCTCCAGGGGGGACTATGGCTACACCTTC	CAWSSRGDYGYTF
NA	NA	TRBV10-2	TRBJ2-2	TGCGCCGTCCCCGAGGGGGGGACGGACACCGGGGAGCTGTTTTTT	CAVPEGGTDTGELFF
NA	NA	TRBV2	TRBJ2-3	TGTGCCAGCACCAGGGGCACAGATACGCAGTATTTT	CASTRGTDTQYF
NA	NA	TRBV29-1	TRBJ2-1	TGCAGCGTTGTCCGCAAGGGGGATTACTACAATGAGCAGTTCTTC	CSVVRKGDYYNEQFF
NA	TRBD1	TRBV5-1	TRBJ1-1	TGCGCCAGCAGCGGACCGGGACAGGGAGGGAAAGCTTTCTTT	CASSGPGQGGKAFF